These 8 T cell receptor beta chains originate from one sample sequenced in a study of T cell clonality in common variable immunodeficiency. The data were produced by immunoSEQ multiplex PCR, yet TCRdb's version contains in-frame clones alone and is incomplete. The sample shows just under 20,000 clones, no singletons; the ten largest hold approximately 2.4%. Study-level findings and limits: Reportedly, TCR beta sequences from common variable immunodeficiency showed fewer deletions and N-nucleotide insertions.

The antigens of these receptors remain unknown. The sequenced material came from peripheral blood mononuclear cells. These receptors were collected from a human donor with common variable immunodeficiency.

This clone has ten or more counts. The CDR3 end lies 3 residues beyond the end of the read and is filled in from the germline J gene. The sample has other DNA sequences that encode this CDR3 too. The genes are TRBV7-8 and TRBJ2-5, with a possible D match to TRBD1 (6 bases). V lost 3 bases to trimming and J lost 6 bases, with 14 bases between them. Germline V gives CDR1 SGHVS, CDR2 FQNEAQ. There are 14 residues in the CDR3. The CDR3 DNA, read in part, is TGTGCCAGCAGCTTGAACAGGGTGGGAAAGACC. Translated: CASSLNRVGKT. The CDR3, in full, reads CASSLNRVGKTQYF. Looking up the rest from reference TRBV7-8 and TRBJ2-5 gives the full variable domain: GAGVSQSPRYKVAKRGQDVALRCDPISGHVSLFWYQQALGQGPEFLTYFQNEAQLDKSGLPSDRFFAERPEGSVSTLKIQRTQQEDSAVYLCASSLNRVGKTQYFGPGTRLLVL.

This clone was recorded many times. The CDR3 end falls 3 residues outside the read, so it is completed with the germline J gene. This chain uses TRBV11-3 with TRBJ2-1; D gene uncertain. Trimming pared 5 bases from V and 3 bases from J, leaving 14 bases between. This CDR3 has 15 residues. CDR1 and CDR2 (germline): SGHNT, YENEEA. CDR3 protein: CASSESQMGYNEQFF. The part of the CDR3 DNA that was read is TGTGCCAGCAGCGAGTCACAGATGGGCTACAATGAG.

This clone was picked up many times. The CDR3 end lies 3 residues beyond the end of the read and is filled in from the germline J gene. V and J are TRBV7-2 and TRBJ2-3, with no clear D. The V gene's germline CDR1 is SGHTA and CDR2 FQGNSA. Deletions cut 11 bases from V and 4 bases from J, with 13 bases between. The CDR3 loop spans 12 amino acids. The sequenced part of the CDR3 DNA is TGTGCCTCATCGTCGTCGGCAGATACG. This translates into CASSSSADT. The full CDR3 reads CASSSSADTQYF.

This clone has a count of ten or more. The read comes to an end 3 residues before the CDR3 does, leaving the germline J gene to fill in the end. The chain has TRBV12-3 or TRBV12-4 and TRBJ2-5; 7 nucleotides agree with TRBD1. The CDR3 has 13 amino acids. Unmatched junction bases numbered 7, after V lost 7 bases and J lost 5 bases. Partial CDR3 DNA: TGTGCCAGCACCGTAGGGGGCCGGGAGACC. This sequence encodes CASTVGGRET. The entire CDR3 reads CASTVGGRETQYF.

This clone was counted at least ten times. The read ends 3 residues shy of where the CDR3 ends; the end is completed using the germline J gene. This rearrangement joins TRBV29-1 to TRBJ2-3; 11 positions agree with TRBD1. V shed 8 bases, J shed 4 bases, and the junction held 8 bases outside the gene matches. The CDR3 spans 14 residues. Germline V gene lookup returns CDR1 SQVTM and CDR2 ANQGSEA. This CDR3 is CSSKGGQGADTQYF. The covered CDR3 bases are TGCAGCTCAAAGGGGGGACAGGGGGCAGATACG.

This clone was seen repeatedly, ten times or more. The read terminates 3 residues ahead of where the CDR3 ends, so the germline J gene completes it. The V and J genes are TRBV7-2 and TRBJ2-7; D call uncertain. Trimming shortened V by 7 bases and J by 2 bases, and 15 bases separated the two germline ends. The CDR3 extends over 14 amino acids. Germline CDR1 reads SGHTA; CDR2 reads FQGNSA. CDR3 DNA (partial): TGTGCCAGCACCTCCCTGCGTACCACCTACGAG. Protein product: CASTSLRTTYE. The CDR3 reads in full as CASTSLRTTYEQYF.

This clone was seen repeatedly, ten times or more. CDR3 amino acids: CASSLAPFSYNEQFF. The sequenced part of the CDR3 DNA is TGTGCCAGCTCACTAGCACCCTTCTCCTACAATGAG. The chain links TRBV18 to TRBJ2-1; D gene unclear. Sequencing ends 3 residues short of the CDR3 end; the germline J gene provides the rest. The CDR3 totals 15 residues. The V gene lost 4 bases and the J gene lost 0 bases, with 10 bases spanning the gap. Germline V gene sequence: CDR1 KGHSH, CDR2 LQKENI.

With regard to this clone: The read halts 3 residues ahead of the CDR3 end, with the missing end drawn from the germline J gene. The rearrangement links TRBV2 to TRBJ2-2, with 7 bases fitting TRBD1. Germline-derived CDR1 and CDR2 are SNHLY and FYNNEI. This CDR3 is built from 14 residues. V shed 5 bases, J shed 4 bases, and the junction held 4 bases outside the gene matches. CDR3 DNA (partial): TGTGCCAGCAGTCCCGGGACAGTCACCGGGGAG. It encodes CASSPGTVTGE. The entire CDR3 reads CASSPGTVTGELFF.